These 5 T cell receptor beta chains share one sample of origin, sequenced in a study of blood T cells in healthy people across ages. Next came a second PCR, run for about 6 to 12 cycles, which used a sample-barcoded 5' primer along with a J-beta primer mix. MiXCR was run by TCRdb on the 5' RACE reads, yielding one entry per CDR3 protein. The sample has roughly 1,300,000 distinct CDR3 sequences; around 55% are singletons. Specimen: blood. All receptors come from a young man in good health.

This clonotype was detected a few times. The rearrangement links TRBV4-2 to TRBJ1-4, with D maybe TRBD1 (5 bases). V was shortened by 5 bases and J by 7 bases, with 17 bases between the two germline ends. Looked up from germline, CDR1 is LGHNA and CDR2 is YNFKEQ. The CDR3 has 15 amino acids. CDR3 coding DNA: TGTGCCAGCAGCTCGCACGGGGGTTTGTCTGAAAAACTGTTTTTT. Protein sequence: CASSSHGGLSEKLFF.

J is TRBJ1-4 and V is TRBV5-4; TRBD1 agrees at 8 bases. J gave up 8 bases and V 4 bases, and 10 bases lay outside the gene matches. This CDR3 is 15 amino acids long. The germline CDR1 and CDR2 sequences are SGHNT and YYREEE (reference sequence). The CDR3 nucleotides read TGTGCCAGCAGCCGGGGGACAGGCGGAAGGGAAAAACTGTTTTTT. It translates to CASSRGTGGREKLFF.

This clonotype was recorded a few times. The chain links TRBV4-3 to TRBJ2-3; 7 nucleotides match TRBD2. Germline trimming cut 0 bases from V and 4 bases from J; bases unmatched to any gene: 7. This CDR3 region has 16 residues. The germline CDR1 and CDR2 sequences are LGHNA and YSLEER. The chain's CDR3 is CASSQDRAGVADTQYF. The CDR3 DNA sequence: TGCGCCAGCAGCCAAGATAGGGCGGGGGTGGCAGATACGCAGTATTTT.

V gene TRBV5-1 combines with J gene TRBJ2-3; D uncertain. CDR3 length equals 14 residues. Germline V CDR1 and CDR2: SGHRS, YFSETQ. Trimming removed 7 bases from V and 4 bases from J, with 16 bases in between. As DNA, the CDR3 is TGCGCCAGCGCACCCCGCCCGGGCCCAGATACGCAGTATTTT. This sequence encodes CASAPRPGPDTQYF. Using reference TRBV5-1 and TRBJ2-3 for the parts outside the CDR3, the full variable domain is KAGVTQTPRYLIKTRGQQVTLSCSPISGHRSVSWYQQTPGQGLQFLFEYFSETQRNKGNFPGRFSGRQFSNSRSEMNVSTLELGDSALYLCASAPRPGPDTQYFGPGTRLTVL.

The chain carries TRBV5-6 and TRBJ2-1; tentative D call: TRBD1 (6 bases). V was trimmed by 1 base and J by 1 base, leaving 12 bases between them. Per the germline V gene, CDR1 is SGHDT and CDR2 is YYEEEE. The CDR3 runs 16 residues. The DNA of the CDR3 is TGTGCCAGCAGCTTGACCCCTGGACAGTCCTACAATGAGCAGTTCTTC. Amino acids: CASSLTPGQSYNEQFF.